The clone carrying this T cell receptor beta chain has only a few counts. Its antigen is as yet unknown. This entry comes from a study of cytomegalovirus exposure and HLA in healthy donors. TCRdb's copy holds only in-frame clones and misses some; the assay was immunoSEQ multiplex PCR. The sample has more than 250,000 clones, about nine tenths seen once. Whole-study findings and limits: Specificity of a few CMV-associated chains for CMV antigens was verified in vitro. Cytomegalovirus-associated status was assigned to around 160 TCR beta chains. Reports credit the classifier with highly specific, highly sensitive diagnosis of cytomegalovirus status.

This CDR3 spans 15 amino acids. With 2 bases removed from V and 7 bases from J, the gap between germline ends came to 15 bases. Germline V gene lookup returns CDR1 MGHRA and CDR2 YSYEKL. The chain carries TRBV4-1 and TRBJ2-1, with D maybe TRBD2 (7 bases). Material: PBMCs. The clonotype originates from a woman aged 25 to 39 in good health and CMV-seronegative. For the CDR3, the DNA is TGCGCCAGCAGCCAAATCCGGGGGGCAGGGAATGAGCAGTTCTTC. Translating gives CASSQIRGAGNEQFF.